This T cell receptor beta chain was sequenced during a study of T cell responses to AZD1222 COVID-19 vaccine. Study in general: Pooling was applied to second doses at about 4 or about 12 weeks.

Study-level points and caveats: Regions 160-218 and 743-854 dominated among vaccine-associated CD4 TCRs spanning spike. Every sample of the repertoires postdated the peak T cell response. Reportedly, nearly half the spike-specific TCRs target unmutated variant regions.

Profiling relied on immunoSEQ multiplex PCR, and the TCRdb table lists in-frame clones only, not all of them. The data show roughly 130,000 clones, roughly 84% seen once. The length of the CDR3 is 14 residues. With 4 bases removed from V and 4 bases from J, the gap between germline ends came to 13 bases. Germline CDR1 SEHNR, CDR2 FQNEAQ (reference sequence). Note on this clone: Its antigen is as yet unknown.

Sequenced material: peripheral blood, taken on day 0 of AZD1222 vaccination. This TCR derives from an adult in good health. The chain couples TRBV7-9 to TRBJ1-1; D is undetermined. The CDR3 here is CASSYTIGGTEAFF. The CDR3, as DNA: TGTGCCAGCAGCTATACAATAGGCGGCACTGAAGCTTTCTTT.